This T cell receptor beta chain was observed in a study of cytomegalovirus exposure and HLA in healthy donors. Study in general: Earlier work reported some 110 million unique TCR beta sequences from about 180 million T cells.

V was cut by 4 bases and J by 2 bases, with 19 bases left in between. The CDR3 contains 17 residues. Germline-derived CDR1 and CDR2 are LGHNA and YNFKEQ. PCR was performed using 60 Vbeta and 13 Jbeta primers. Per the study methods: A later analysis counted about 80 million unique TCR beta chains, some 11 million shared. The table came from immunoSEQ multiplex PCR; TCRdb's copy has only in-frame clones and leaves some out. For V, J and clone size, that table is used; D and trimming come from the DNA. The table includes a few hundred thousand clones, 80% to 95% detected once. This clone was recorded only once.

This sequence joins TRBV4-2 and TRBJ2-3, with D maybe TRBD2 (6 bases). The sample taken for sequencing was PBMCs. The receptor's source is a girl aged 2 to 9 in good health and CMV-seronegative. The CDR3 loop reads CASSPFGGAPHTDTQYF. CDR3 sequence (DNA): TGTGCCAGCAGCCCCTTTGGAGGGGCCCCCCACACAGATACGCAGTATTTT.